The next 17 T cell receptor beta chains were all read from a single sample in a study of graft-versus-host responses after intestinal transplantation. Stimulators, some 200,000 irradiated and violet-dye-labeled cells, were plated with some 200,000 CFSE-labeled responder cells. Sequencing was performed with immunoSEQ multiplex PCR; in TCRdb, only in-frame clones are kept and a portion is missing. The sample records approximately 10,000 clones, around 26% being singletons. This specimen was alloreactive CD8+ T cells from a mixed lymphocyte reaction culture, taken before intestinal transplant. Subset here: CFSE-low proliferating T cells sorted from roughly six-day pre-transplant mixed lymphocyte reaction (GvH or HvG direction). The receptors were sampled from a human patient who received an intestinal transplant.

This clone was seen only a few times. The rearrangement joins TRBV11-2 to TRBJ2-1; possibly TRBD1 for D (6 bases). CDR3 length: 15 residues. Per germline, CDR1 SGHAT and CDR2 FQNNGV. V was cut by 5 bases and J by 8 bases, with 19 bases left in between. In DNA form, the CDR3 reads TGTGCCAGCAGCCCAGGTTACAGGGTCGTCGATGAGCAGTTCTTC. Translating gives CASSPGYRVVDEQFF.

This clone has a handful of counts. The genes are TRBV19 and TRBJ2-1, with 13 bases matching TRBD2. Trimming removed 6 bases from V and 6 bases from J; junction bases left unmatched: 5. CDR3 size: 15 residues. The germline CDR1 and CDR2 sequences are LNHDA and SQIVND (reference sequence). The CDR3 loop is CASRRTSGGLNEQFF. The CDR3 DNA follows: TGTGCCAGTAGGAGGACTAGCGGGGGACTCAATGAGCAGTTCTTC.

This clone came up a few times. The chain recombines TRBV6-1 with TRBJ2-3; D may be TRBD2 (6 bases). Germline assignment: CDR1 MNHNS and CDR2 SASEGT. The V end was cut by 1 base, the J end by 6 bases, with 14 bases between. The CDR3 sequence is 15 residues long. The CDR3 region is CASSEGGLPRDTQYF. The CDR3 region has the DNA TGTGCCAGCAGTGAAGGGGGACTGCCACGGGATACGCAGTATTTT.

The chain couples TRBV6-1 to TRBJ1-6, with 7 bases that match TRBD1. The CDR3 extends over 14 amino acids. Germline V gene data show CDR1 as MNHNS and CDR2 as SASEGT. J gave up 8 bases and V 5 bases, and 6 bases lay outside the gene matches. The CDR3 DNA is TGTGCCAGCAGTTGGACAGGATACTATTCACCCCTCCACTTT. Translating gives CASSWTGYYSPLHF.

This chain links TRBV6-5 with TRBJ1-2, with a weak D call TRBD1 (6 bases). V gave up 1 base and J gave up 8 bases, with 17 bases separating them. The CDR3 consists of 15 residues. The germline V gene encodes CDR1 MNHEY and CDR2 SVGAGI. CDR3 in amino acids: CASSYFGQSSFGYTF. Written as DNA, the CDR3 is TGTGCCAGCAGTTACTTCGGACAGAGTTCCTTCGGCTACACCTTC.

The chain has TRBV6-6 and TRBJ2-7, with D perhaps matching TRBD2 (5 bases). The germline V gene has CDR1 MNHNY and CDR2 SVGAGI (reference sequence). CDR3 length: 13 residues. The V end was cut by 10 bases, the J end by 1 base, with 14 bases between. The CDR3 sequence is CATKDGISYEQYF. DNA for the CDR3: TGTGCCACCAAGGACGGGATTTCCTACGAGCAGTACTTC.

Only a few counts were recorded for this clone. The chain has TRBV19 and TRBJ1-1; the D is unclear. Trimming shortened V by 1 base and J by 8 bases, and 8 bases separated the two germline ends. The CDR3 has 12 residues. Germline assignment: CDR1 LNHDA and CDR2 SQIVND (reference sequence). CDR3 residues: CASSIGATEAFF. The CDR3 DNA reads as TGTGCCAGTAGTATAGGGGCAACAGAAGCTTTCTTT.

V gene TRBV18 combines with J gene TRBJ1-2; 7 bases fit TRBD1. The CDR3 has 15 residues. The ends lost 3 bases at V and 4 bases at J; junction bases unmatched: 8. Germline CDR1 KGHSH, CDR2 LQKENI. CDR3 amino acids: CASSPGQVNLYGYTF. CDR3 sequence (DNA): TGTGCCAGCTCACCTGGACAGGTCAACCTCTATGGCTACACCTTC.

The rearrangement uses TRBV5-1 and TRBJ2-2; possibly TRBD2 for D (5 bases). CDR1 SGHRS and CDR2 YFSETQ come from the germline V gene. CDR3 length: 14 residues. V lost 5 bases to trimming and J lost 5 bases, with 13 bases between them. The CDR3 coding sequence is TGCGCCAGCAGTACCGGGATCCCAACCGGGGAGCTGTTTTTT. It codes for CASSTGIPTGELFF.

This chain's CDR3 is CASSLVQGFSPLHF. As DNA, the CDR3 is TGTGCCAGCAGCTTAGTCCAGGGGTTTTCACCCCTCCACTTT. The chain links TRBV7-8 to TRBJ1-6; D perhaps matches TRBD1 (6 bases). From germline, CDR1 is SGHVS and CDR2 FQNEAQ. CDR3 length: 14 amino acids. V shed 1 base and J shed 9 bases, with 10 bases lying between them.

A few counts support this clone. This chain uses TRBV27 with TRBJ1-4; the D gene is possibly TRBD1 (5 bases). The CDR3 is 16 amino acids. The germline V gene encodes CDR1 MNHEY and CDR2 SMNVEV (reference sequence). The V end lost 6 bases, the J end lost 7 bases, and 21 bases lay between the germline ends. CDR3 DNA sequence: TGTGCCAGCAGCTCAACCAGGGTATGGGCTGGTGAAAAACTGTTTTTT. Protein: CASSSTRVWAGEKLFF.

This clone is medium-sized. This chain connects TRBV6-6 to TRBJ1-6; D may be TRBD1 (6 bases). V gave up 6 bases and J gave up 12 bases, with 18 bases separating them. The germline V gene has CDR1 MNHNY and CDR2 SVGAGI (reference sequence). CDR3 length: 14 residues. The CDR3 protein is CASSLGQSALPLHF. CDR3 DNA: TGTGCCAGCAGCCTCGGACAGTCCGCTTTACCCCTCCACTTT.

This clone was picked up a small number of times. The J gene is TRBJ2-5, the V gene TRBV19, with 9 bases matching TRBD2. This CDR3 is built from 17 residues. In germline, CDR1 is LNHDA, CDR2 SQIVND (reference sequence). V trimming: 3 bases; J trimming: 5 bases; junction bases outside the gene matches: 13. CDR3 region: CASSMWLAGPGRETQYF. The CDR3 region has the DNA TGTGCCAGTAGTATGTGGCTAGCGGGGCCGGGGCGGGAGACCCAGTACTTC.

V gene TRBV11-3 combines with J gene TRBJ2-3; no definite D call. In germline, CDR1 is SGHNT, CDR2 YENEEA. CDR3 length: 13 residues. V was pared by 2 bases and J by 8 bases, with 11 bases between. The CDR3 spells CASSLPGQSTQYF. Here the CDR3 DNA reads TGTGCCAGCAGCTTACCTGGGCAATCTACGCAGTATTTT.

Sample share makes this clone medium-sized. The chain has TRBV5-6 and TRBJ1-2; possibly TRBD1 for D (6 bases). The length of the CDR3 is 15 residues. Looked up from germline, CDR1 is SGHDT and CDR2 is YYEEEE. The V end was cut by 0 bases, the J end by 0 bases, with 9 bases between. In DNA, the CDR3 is TGTGCCAGCAGCTTGGGGACAGTGACTAACTATGGCTACACCTTC. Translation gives CASSLGTVTNYGYTF.

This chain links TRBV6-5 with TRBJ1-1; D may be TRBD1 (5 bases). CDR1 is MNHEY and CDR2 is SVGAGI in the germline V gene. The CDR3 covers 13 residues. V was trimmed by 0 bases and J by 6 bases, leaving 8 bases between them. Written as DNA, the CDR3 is TGTGCCAGCAGTTACTCGGGAGGGGCTGAAGCTTTCTTT. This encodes CASSYSGGAEAFF.

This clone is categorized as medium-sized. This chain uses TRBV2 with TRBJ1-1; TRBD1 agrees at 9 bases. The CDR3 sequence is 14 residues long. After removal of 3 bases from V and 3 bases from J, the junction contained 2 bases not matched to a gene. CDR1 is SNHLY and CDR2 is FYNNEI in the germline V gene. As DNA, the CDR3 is TGTGCCAGCAGTGAGGGACAGGGTGACACTGAAGCTTTCTTT. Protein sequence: CASSEGQGDTEAFF. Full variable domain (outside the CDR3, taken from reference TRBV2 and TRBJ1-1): EPEVTQTPSHQVTQMGQEVILRCVPISNHLYFYWYRQILGQKVEFLVSFYNNEISEKSEIFDDQFSVERPDGSNFTLKIRSTKLEDSAMYFCASSEGQGDTEAFFGQGTRLTVV.